A single sample gave rise to the 22 T cell receptor beta chains below, sequenced in a study of persistence of HIV-infected CD4 T cells. Their recognized antigens are unknown. Sequencing used immunoSEQ version 4 in survey mode. Clones were read by immunoSEQ multiplex PCR, and TCRdb kept only the in-frame ones, dropping some. This sample has 13,000 or so clones; over 65% occur once, and the top ten carry 6.9%. Cells were stimulated with overlapping HIV-1 Gag 15-mer peptides. Sorting of responding CD4+ T cells relied on upregulated CD40 ligand together with CD69. The source was CD4+ T cells sorted from PBMCs after roughly 18-hour stimulation, collected from a patient who received antiretroviral therapy. These receptors came from an adult man with HIV who was CMV-seropositive.

The chain couples TRBV6-4 to TRBJ1-5; 8 nucleotides align to TRBD1. Germline V lookup: CDR1 MRHNA, CDR2 SNTAGT. The CDR3 consists of 17 residues. V dropped 9 bases and J dropped 0; count of bases not matched to a gene: 13. CDR3 amino acids: CARKGQGDRYSNQPQHF. The CDR3 DNA sequence: TGTGCCAGGAAAGGACAGGGAGACCGCTATAGCAATCAGCCCCAGCATTTT.

The chain links TRBV7-3 to TRBJ2-2; D may be TRBD1 (5 bases). In germline, CDR1 is SGHTA, CDR2 FQGTGA. The germline V and J ends were trimmed by 4 bases and 5 bases, with 8 bases remaining between them. The CDR3 has 13 residues. The CDR3, as DNA: TGTGCCAGCAGCTCCACAGGAACCGGGGAGCTGTTTTTT. Its translation: CASSSTGTGELFF.

The chain links TRBV19 to TRBJ2-7; tentatively, D is TRBD1 or TRBD2 (5 bases each). V was clipped by 6 bases and J by 3 bases, with 21 bases between them. Germline V gives CDR1 LNHDA, CDR2 SQIVND (reference sequence). The CDR3 runs 16 residues. The CDR3 DNA reads as TGTGCCAGTAGAAATCCCGGGACGGGCAGACACTACGAGCAGTACTTC. Its protein is CASRNPGTGRHYEQYF.

The chain employs TRBV15 and TRBJ1-5; unclear D gene. V shed 0 bases and J shed 4 bases, with 7 bases lying between them. CDR3 length: 14 amino acids. CDR1 is LNHNV and CDR2 is YYDKDF in the germline V gene (reference sequence). The CDR3 loop reads CATSRDHSNQPQHF. As DNA, the CDR3 is TGTGCCACCAGCAGAGATCACTCAAATCAGCCCCAGCATTTT.

This clone turned up a few times. V gene TRBV9 combines with J gene TRBJ1-1; no clear D. V lost 2 bases and J lost 7, with 15 bases in between. Germline V CDR1 and CDR2: SGDLS, YYNGEE. CDR3 size: 14 residues. CDR3 loop: CASSVADTYYEAFF. The DNA for the CDR3 is TGTGCCAGCAGCGTCGCCGACACCTACTATGAAGCTTTCTTT.

This chain connects TRBV3-1 (or the pseudogene TRBV3-2) to TRBJ2-1; maybe TRBD2 (7 bases). There are 16 residues in the CDR3. V shed 4 bases and J shed 7 bases, with 20 bases lying between them. Germline loops: CDR1 LGHDT, CDR2 YNNKEL (reference sequence). Here the CDR3 reads CASSLVEGGGGNEQFF. DNA for the CDR3: TGTGCCAGCAGCCTCGTAGAGGGGGGGGGCGGGAATGAGCAGTTCTTC.

The V gene is TRBV6-4, the J gene TRBJ1-1, with no clear D. There are 15 residues in the CDR3. V was clipped by 7 bases and J by 1 base, with 16 bases between them. The germline V gene has CDR1 MRHNA and CDR2 SNTAGT. The CDR3 reads CASKPGWGANTEAFF. CDR3 bases: TGTGCCAGCAAGCCGGGGTGGGGAGCGAACACTGAAGCTTTCTTT.

The chain carries TRBV2 and TRBJ1-3; D may be TRBD1 (6 bases). Trimming stripped 2 bases from V and 0 bases from J, with 17 bases between. The germline CDR1 and CDR2 sequences are SNHLY and FYNNEI. The CDR3 length is 18 residues. Here the CDR3 DNA reads TGTGCCAGCAGTGAAAGAGGGGGGACGAAGCGCTCTGGAAACACCATATATTTT. It specifies CASSERGGTKRSGNTIYF. Looking up the rest from reference TRBV2 and TRBJ1-3 gives the full variable domain: EPEVTQTPSHQVTQMGQEVILRCVPISNHLYFYWYRQILGQKVEFLVSFYNNEISEKSEIFDDQFSVERPDGSNFTLKIRSTKLEDSAMYFCASSERGGTKRSGNTIYFGEGSWLTVV.

This clone showed up just a few times. J is TRBJ2-2 and V is TRBV6-2 or TRBV6-3, with a weak D call TRBD2 (6 bases). The CDR3 contains 17 residues. Germline V lookup: CDR1 MNHEY, CDR2 SVGEGT. The germline V and J ends were trimmed by 4 bases and 6 bases, with 21 bases remaining between them. CDR3: CASSWQSGSLRSGELFF. CDR3 nucleotides: TGTGCCAGCAGTTGGCAATCCGGGAGCCTTAGGTCCGGGGAGCTGTTTTTT.

This clone was counted a few times. This rearrangement joins TRBV9 to TRBJ1-2; D remains ambiguous. Germline V gives CDR1 SGDLS, CDR2 YYNGEE. Deletions cut 3 bases from V and 7 bases from J, with 22 bases between. The CDR3 is made up of 16 amino acids. This CDR3 is CASSAITARSLRGYTF. CDR3 coding DNA: TGTGCCAGCAGCGCGATCACAGCTCGTAGCCTACGTGGCTACACCTTC.

This sequence joins TRBV3-1 (or the pseudogene TRBV3-2) and TRBJ1-2; D not certain. This CDR3 comprises 14 residues. Germline-derived CDR1 and CDR2 are LGHDT and YNNKEL (reference sequence). Trimming cost V 4 bases and J 5 bases, with 14 bases left between them. CDR3 protein: CASSPPDGRYGYTF. The CDR3 region has the DNA TGTGCCAGCAGCCCCCCCGACGGACGTTATGGCTACACCTTC.

The chain has TRBV6-5 and TRBJ2-7, with 7 bases aligning to TRBD1. V gave up 0 bases and J gave up 3 bases; unmatched junction bases: 5. Germline-derived CDR1 and CDR2 are MNHEY and SVGAGI. The CDR3 runs 15 residues. The CDR3 nucleotides are TGTGCCAGCAGTTACTCTTACAGGGGAAACTACGAGCAGTACTTC. Its protein is CASSYSYRGNYEQYF.

The V gene is TRBV19, the J gene TRBJ1-5, with 9 positions matching TRBD1. V lost 11 bases, J lost 4 bases, and 3 bases stayed unmatched. The CDR3 length is 12 residues. From germline, CDR1 is LNHDA and CDR2 SQIVND (reference sequence). The CDR3 is CAGGTGNQPQHF. As DNA, the CDR3 is TGTGCCGGGGGGACAGGGAATCAGCCCCAGCATTTT.

This rearrangement joins TRBV6-5 to TRBJ1-4; the D gene is possibly TRBD1 (5 bases). The CDR3 contains 15 residues. Trimming stripped 6 bases from V and 3 bases from J, with 14 bases between. The germline V gene has CDR1 MNHEY and CDR2 SVGAGI. CDR3 coding DNA: TGTGCCAGCAGGTACCGAAGAGGGGCTAATGAAAAACTGTTTTTT. It is translated as CASRYRRGANEKLFF.

The J gene is TRBJ1-3, the V gene TRBV28, with D perhaps TRBD1 (5 bases). The CDR3 is 17 amino acids. The ends were cut back, 5 bases at V and 3 bases at J, with 20 bases in the middle. Germline loops: CDR1 MDHEN, CDR2 SYDVKM. This CDR3 is CASSPALSRVYGNTIYF. DNA of the CDR3: TGTGCCAGCAGTCCGGCCCTGTCCAGGGTTTATGGAAACACCATATATTTT.

There are a few counts of this clone. The gene calls are TRBV14 and TRBJ2-6; possibly TRBD1 for D (6 bases). The CDR3 loop spans 15 amino acids. Looked up from germline, CDR1 is SGHDN and CDR2 is FVKESK. V lost 4 bases and J lost 0, with 7 bases in between. Here the CDR3 reads CASSPDSSGANVLTF. The DNA of the CDR3 is TGTGCCAGCAGCCCGGACAGCTCTGGGGCCAACGTCCTGACTTTC.

This chain joins TRBV6-1 and TRBJ1-5; D perhaps matches TRBD1 (5 bases). CDR3 length equals 16 residues. V was shortened by 2 bases and J by 2 bases, with 13 bases between the two germline ends. Germline CDR1 and CDR2: MNHNS and SASEGT. The CDR3, as DNA: TGTGCCAGCAGTGAACCCCAGGGAATGGGCAATCAGCCCCAGCATTTT. It yields the protein CASSEPQGMGNQPQHF.

V gene TRBV7-3 combines with J gene TRBJ2-5, with 13 bases aligning to TRBD2. The CDR3 has 19 amino acids. From germline, CDR1 is SGHTA and CDR2 FQGTGA. J gave up 1 base and V 2 bases, and 10 bases lay outside the gene matches. For the CDR3, the DNA is TGTGCCAGCAGCTTAGCCGAGCGACTAGCGGGAGGAACCCAAGAGACCCAGTACTTC. This encodes CASSLAERLAGGTQETQYF.

The chain couples TRBV18 to TRBJ1-2; 8 positions agree with TRBD1. Germline CDR1 is KGHSH and CDR2 is LQKENI. The length of the CDR3 is 14 residues. V shed 3 bases, J shed 4 bases, and the junction held 4 bases outside the gene matches. Written as DNA, the CDR3 is TGTGCCAGCTCACCGGGACAGGAACCCTATGGCTACACCTTC. As protein: CASSPGQEPYGYTF. Full variable domain (rest looked up from reference TRBV18 and TRBJ1-2): NAGVMQNPRHLVRRRGQEARLRCSPMKGHSHVYWYRQLPEEGLKFMVYLQKENIIDESGMPKERFSAEFPKEGPSILRIQQVVRGDSAAYFCASSPGQEPYGYTFGSGTRLTVV.

J is TRBJ2-1 and V is TRBV7-2; the D is unclear. Germline loops: CDR1 SGHTA, CDR2 FQGNSA. V shed 1 base and J shed 7 bases, with 11 bases lying between them. The CDR3 has 14 residues. The CDR3, as DNA: TGTGCCAGCAGCTTAGTGGCTAGTAAGAATGAGCAGTTCTTC. This sequence encodes CASSLVASKNEQFF.

This sequence joins TRBV7-2 and TRBJ2-7, with 11 bases fitting TRBD2. Per the germline V gene, CDR1 is SGHTA and CDR2 is FQGNSA. The V gene end was trimmed by 4 bases and the J gene end by 0 bases; junction bases not matched to a gene: 8. The CDR3 covers 17 residues. The CDR3 protein is CASSSRGTSGSSYEQYF. As DNA, the CDR3 is TGTGCCAGCAGCTCCAGGGGGACTAGCGGTAGCTCCTACGAGCAGTACTTC.

J is TRBJ2-7 and V is TRBV5-5, with no clear D. Trimming took 6 bases from V and 6 from J, leaving 16 bases between them. The CDR3 length is 13 residues. Germline-derived CDR1 and CDR2 are SGHKS and YYEKEE (reference sequence). The CDR3 sequence: CASKGFDLSEQYF. CDR3 nucleotides: TGTGCCAGCAAGGGATTCGATCTGTCCGAGCAGTACTTC.